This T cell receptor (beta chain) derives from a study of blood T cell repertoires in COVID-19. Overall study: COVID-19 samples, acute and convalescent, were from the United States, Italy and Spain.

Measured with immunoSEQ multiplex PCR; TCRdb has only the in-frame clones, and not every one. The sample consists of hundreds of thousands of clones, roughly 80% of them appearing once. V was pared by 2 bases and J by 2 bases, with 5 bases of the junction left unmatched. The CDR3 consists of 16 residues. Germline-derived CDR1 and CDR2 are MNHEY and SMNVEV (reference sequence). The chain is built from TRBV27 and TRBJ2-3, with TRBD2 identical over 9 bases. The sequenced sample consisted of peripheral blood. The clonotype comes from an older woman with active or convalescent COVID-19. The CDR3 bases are TGTGCCAGCAGTTTAGCGGGGGGGGGACCCACAGATACGCAGTATTTT. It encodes CASSLAGGGPTDTQYF.